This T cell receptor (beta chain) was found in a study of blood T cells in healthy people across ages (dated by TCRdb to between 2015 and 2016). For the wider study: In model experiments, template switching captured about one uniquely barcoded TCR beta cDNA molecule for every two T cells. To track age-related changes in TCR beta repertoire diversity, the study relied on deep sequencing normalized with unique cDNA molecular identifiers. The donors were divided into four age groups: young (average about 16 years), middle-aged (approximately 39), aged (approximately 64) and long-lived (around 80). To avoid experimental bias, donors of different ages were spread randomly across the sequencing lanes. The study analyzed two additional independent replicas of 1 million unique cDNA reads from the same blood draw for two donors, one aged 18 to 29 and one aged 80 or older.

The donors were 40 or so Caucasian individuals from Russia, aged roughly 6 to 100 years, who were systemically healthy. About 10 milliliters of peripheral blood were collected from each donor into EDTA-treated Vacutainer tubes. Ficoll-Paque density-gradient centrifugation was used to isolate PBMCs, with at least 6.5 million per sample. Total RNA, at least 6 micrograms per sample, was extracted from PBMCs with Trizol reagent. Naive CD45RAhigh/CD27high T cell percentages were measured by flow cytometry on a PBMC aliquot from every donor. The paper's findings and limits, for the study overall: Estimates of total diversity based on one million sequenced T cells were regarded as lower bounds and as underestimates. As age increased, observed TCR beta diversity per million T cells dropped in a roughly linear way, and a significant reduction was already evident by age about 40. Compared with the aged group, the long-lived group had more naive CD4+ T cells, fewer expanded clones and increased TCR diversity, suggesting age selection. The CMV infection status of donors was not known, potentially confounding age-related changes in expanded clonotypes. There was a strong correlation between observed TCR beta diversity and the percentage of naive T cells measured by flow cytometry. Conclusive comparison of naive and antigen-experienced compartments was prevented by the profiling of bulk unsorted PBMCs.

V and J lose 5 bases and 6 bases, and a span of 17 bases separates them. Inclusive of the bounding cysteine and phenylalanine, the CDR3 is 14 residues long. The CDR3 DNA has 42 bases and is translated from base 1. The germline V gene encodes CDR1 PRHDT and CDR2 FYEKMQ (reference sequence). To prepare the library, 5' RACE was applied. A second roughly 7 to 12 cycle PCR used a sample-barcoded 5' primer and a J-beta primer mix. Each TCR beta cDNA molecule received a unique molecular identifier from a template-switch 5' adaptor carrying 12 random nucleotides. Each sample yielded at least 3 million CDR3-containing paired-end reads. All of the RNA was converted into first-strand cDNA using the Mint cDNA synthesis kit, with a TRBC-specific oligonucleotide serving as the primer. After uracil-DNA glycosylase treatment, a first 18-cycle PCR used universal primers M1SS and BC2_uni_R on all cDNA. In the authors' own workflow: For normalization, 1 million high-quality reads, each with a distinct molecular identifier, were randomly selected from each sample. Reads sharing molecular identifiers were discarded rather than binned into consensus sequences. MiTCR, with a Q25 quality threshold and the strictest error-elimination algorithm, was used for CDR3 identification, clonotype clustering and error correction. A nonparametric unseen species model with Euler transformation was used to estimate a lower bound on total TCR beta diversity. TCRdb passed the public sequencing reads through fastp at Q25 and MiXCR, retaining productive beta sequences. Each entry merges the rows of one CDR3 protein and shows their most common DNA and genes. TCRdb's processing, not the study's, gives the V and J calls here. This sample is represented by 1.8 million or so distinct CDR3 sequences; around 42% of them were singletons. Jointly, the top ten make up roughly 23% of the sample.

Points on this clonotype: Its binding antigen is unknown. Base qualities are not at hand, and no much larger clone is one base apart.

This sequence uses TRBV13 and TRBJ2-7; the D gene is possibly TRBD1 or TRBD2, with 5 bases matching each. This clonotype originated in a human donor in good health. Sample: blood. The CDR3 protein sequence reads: CASSVRRGVGEQYF. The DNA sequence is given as TGTGCCAGCAGCGTTCGCCGAGGGGTTGGCGAGCAGTACTTC.